The source of this T cell receptor (beta chain) is a study of metastatic and nonmetastatic thyroid tumors. Overall study: Samples came from malignant and benign thyroid patients, and repertoires were compared across blood and tumor or nodule tissue. Broader study findings: The study reportedly found significantly higher TCR beta diversity in malignant thyroid tumors than benign nodules, in blood and tumor.

V was cut by 3 bases and J by 1 base, with 9 bases left in between. Germline V gene data show CDR1 as KGHSH and CDR2 as LQKENI. There are 14 residues in the CDR3. In the authors' methods: For papillary thyroid cancer, a distant-metastasis classifier was constructed from CDR3 differences observed across clinicopathological groups. Via MiXCR, TCRdb re-called the PCR reads. The V and J calls were not made by the authors but by TCRdb's processing. The sample lists 25,000 to 30,000 clones; 15% to 20% were seen once. The entire patient cohort was treatment-naive prior to thyroid surgery. This clone was counted a few times. Its matching antigen is unknown.

J is TRBJ1-2 and V is TRBV18, with D unclear. This receptor was obtained from a female donor with papillary thyroid cancer or a benign thyroid nodule (not recorded which). Some clones in this sample may be carry-over from other donors' samples. Sequenced input: blood. CDR3 loop: CASSPDGFNYGYTF. The CDR3 DNA reads as TGTGCCAGCTCACCGGACGGATTTAACTATGGCTACACCTTC.